This TCR beta chain derives from a study of type 1 regulatory T cells. This CDR3 is 15 amino acids long. In TCRdb, the reads were re-called with MiXCR into one record per CDR3 protein. The repertoire holds some 100,000 distinct CDR3 sequences, roughly 31% seen once, with less than 2.5% in the top ten. This clonotype has a handful of counts. This sequence joins TRBV21-1 and TRBJ1-3. TRBV21-1 is a pseudogene locus. This TCR was recovered from a human donor in good health. What was sequenced was CD4+ T cells, either the whole sample or a sorted fraction (not recorded which). The CDR3 coding sequence is TGTGCCAGCAGCAAAGAGCCCAGCTCTGGAAACACCATATATTTT. It yields the protein CASSKEPSSGNTIYF.